This paragraph covers one T cell receptor beta chain sequence. Its target is unknown. This entry comes from a study of T cell responses to AZD1222 COVID-19 vaccine. Trimming shortened V by 5 bases and J by 7 bases, and 17 bases separated the two germline ends. In germline, CDR1 is MNHEY, CDR2 SMNVEV (reference sequence). The CDR3 extends over 14 amino acids. The method was immunoSEQ multiplex PCR; TCRdb's version includes in-frame clones alone and lacks a portion of them. This sample has tens of thousands of clones, with about 90% found just once. Study-wide findings and caveats: A reported finding is that nearly half of spike-specific TCRs target unmutated variant regions. White British ancestry dominated among donors, who included more females, and clonal diversity was possibly underestimated.

This sequence joins TRBV27 and TRBJ1-2, with unresolved D. Sequences were derived from peripheral blood, sampled on day 0 of MenACWY control vaccination. The TCR originated in an adult in good health. The chain's CDR3 is CASSPQEGYVGYTF. CDR3 nucleotides: TGTGCCAGCAGTCCCCAGGAGGGTTATGTTGGCTACACCTTC.